What follows describes a single T cell receptor (beta chain). This sample stems from a study of cytomegalovirus exposure and HLA in healthy donors. CDR1 and CDR2 from the germline V gene are KGHSH and LQKENI. The length of the CDR3 is 15 residues. Trimming pared 1 base from V and 6 bases from J, leaving 15 bases between. PCR involved 60 Vbeta and 13 Jbeta primers. Only in-frame clones appear in the TCRdb table, and some are missing; sequencing was by immunoSEQ multiplex PCR. Here the sample spans about 160,000 clones, roughly 84% being singletons. Source material: PBMCs. V usage is TRBV18 and J usage is TRBJ1-2; D gene uncertain. The clonotype was recovered from a woman between 18 and 30 years old in good health and CMV-seronegative. CDR3 in amino acids: CASSPLKEVRDGYTF. In nucleotides, the CDR3 is TGTGCCAGCTCACCACTCAAGGAGGTCCGCGATGGCTACACCTTC.